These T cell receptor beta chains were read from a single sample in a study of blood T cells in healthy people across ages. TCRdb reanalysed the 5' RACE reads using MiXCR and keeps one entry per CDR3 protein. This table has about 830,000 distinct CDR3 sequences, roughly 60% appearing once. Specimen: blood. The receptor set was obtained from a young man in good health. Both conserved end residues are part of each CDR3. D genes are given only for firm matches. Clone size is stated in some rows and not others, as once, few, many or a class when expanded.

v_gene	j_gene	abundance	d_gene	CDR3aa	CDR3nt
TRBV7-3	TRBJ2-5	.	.	CASSLGGAYYNEQYF	TGTGCCAGCAGCTTGGGGGGGGCCTACTACAATGAGCAGTACTTC
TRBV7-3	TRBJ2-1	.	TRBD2	CASSLALAGGFDEQFF	TGTGCCAGCAGCTTAGCCCTAGCGGGGGGTTTCGATGAGCAGTTCTTC
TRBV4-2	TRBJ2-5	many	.	CASSRLVQETQYF	TGTGCCAGCAGCCGTTTGGTACAAGAGACCCAGTACTTC
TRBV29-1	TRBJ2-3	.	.	CSVLGARGFSTDTQYF	TGCAGCGTTTTGGGGGCAAGAGGCTTTAGCACAGATACGCAGTATTTT
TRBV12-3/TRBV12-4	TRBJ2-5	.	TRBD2	CASSLILAGGRSQYF	TGTGCCAGCAGTTTGATTCTAGCGGGGGGCCGTTCCCAGTACTTC
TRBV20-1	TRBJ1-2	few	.	CSARDLTGGNYGYTF	TGCAGTGCTAGAGACCTGACAGGAGGCAACTATGGCTACACCTTC
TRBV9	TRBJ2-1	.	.	CASRAGQSSYNEQFF	TGTGCCAGCAGAGCCGGGCAGAGCTCCTACAATGAGCAGTTCTTC
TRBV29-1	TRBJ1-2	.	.	CSVLPAAHTRGSLWGYTF	TGCAGCGTTCTGCCCGCCGCGCACACACGAGGCAGCCTCTGGGGCTACACCTTC
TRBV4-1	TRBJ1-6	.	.	CASSQDVRALGNSPLHF	TGCGCCAGCAGCCAAGATGTGCGGGCCCTCGGGAATTCACCCCTCCACTTT
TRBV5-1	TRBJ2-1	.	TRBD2	CDSSISSLAGGRNEQFF	TGCGACAGCAGCATCTCCTCGCTAGCGGGGGGGCGGAATGAGCAGTTCTTC
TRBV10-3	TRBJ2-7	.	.	CAISTEPSSEQYF	TGTGCCATCTCGACGGAACCCTCAAGTGAGCAGTACTTC
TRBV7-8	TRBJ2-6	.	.	CASSLITVSGANVLTF	TGTGCCAGCAGCTTAATCACGGTCTCTGGGGCCAACGTCCTGACTTTC
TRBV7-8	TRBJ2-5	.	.	CASSLRSTGNQETQYF	TGTGCCAGCAGCTTGAGGTCCACCGGGAACCAAGAGACCCAGTACTTC
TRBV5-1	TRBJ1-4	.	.	CASSMGEEKLFF	TGCGCCAGCAGCATGGGGGAGGAAAAACTGTTTTTT
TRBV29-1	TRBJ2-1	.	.	CSVGGGGSHNEQFF	TGCAGCGTTGGAGGTGGCGGCTCCCACAATGAGCAGTTCTTC
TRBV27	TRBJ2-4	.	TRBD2	CASSPSAGGPLDIQYF	TGTGCCAGCAGTCCATCGGCGGGGGGGCCGTTGGACATTCAGTACTTC
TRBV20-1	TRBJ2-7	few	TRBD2	CSAAGLADTYEQYF	TGCAGTGCTGCCGGACTAGCGGATACCTACGAGCAGTACTTC
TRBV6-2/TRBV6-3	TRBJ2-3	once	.	CASSRGERRTDTQYF	TGTGCCAGCAGTCGTGGAGAGCGGCGCACAGATACGCAGTATTTT
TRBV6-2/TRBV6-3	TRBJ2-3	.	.	CASSRTRVGTDTQYF	TGTGCCAGCAGCCGTACACGGGTTGGGACAGATACGCAGTATTTT
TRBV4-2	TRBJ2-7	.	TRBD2	CASSTTERGSYEQYF	TGTGCCAGCAGCACGACGGAGCGGGGGAGCTACGAGCAGTACTTC
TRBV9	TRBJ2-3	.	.	CASSVTRRQYF	TGTGCCAGCAGCGTAACTAGACGGCAGTATTTT
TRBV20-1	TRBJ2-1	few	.	CSALRAGVQGNEQFF	TGCAGTGCTCTTAGGGCGGGGGTCCAGGGGAATGAGCAGTTCTTC
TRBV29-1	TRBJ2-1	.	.	CSFRRDGSGSYNEQFF	TGCAGCTTCCGTCGAGACGGGAGCGGCTCCTACAATGAGCAGTTCTTC
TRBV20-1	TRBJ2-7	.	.	CSAWLAYRYEQYF	TGCAGTGCGTGGTTAGCTTATCGCTACGAGCAGTACTTC
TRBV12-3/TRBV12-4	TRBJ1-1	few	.	CASTGTSEAFF	TGTGCCAGCACAGGGACCTCTGAAGCTTTCTTT
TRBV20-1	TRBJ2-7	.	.	CSASPPEQITPYEQYF	TGCAGTGCTAGCCCCCCCGAACAGATAACCCCCTACGAGCAGTACTTC
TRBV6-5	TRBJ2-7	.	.	CASRTTESSYEQYF	TGTGCCAGCAGAACTACAGAGAGCTCCTACGAGCAGTACTTC
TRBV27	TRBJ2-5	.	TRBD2	CASSLSRAGRETQYF	TGTGCCAGCAGTTTATCGCGAGCGGGGAGAGAGACCCAGTACTTC
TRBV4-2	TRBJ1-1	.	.	CASSQESFPDEAFF	TGTGCCAGCAGCCAAGAAAGTTTTCCGGACGAGGCTTTCTTT
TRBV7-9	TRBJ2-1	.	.	CASSSPAGIMNEQFF	TGTGCCAGCAGCTCCCCGGCGGGGATCATGAATGAGCAGTTCTTC
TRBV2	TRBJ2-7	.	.	CASSDNGALYEQYF	TGTGCCAGCAGTGATAACGGGGCTTTGTACGAGCAGTACTTC
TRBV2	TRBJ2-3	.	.	CASSPPWGPDTQYF	TGTGCCAGCAGTCCACCATGGGGGCCAGATACGCAGTATTTT
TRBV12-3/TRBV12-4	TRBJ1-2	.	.	CASSDKGYGYTF	TGTGCCAGCAGCGATAAGGGCTATGGCTACACCTTC
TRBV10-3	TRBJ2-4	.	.	CAISEPFSGPPGEAKNIQYF	TGTGCCATCAGTGAGCCCTTCTCCGGGCCCCCTGGCGAAGCCAAAAACATTCAGTACTTC
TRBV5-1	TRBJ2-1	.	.	CASSLEGSHNEQFF	TGCGCCAGTAGCTTGGAAGGGTCGCACAATGAGCAGTTCTTC
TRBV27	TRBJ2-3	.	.	CASSSARGTATLFTDTQYF	TGTGCCAGCAGTTCCGCACGGGGGACCGCTACGCTTTTCACAGATACGCAGTATTTT
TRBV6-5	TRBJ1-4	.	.	CASSYGAGYEKLFF	TGTGCCAGCAGTTACGGGGCAGGGTATGAAAAACTGTTTTTT
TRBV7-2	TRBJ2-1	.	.	CAISLYSGEQFF	TGTGCCATCAGCTTATACTCTGGTGAGCAGTTCTTC
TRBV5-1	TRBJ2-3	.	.	CASSLRGEYQYF	TGCGCCAGCAGCTTGAGAGGGGAGTATCAGTATTTT